The subject of this entry is one T cell receptor (beta chain). Its antigen is unknown. Cells classed as naive CD8+ T cells were CD45RO-CCR7+CD27+CD95-. This sample was taken from a study of CXCR3-negative and CXCR3-positive naive CD8 T cells. Study-level points and caveats: Much lower diversity was found in memory CD8+ cells, while both naive subsets had comparably high diversity. Naive subsets showed comparable surface CD5, and TCR interaction strength was also inferred from TRB CDR3 physicochemistry.

The TRB libraries of cDNA were built by UMI-labeled 5' RACE. Each CDR3 protein gets one entry in TCRdb, which reprocessed the 5' RACE reads and gives no DNA. This sample carries tens of thousands of distinct CDR3 sequences, with about 1.1% going to the ten biggest clones. CDR3 length: 12 amino acids. Germline V gene data show CDR1 as SQVTM and CDR2 as ANQGSEA. The clonotype was recovered from a human donor in good health. Some clones in this sample may be carry-over from other donors' samples. V usage is TRBV29-1 and J usage is TRBJ2-7. The material sequenced was naive CXCR3- CD8+ T cells from blood. Noted subset: CD45RO-CCR7+CD27+CD95- naive CD8+ T cells lacking CXCR3 (TNR3-). CDR3: CSVTANRYKQYF.